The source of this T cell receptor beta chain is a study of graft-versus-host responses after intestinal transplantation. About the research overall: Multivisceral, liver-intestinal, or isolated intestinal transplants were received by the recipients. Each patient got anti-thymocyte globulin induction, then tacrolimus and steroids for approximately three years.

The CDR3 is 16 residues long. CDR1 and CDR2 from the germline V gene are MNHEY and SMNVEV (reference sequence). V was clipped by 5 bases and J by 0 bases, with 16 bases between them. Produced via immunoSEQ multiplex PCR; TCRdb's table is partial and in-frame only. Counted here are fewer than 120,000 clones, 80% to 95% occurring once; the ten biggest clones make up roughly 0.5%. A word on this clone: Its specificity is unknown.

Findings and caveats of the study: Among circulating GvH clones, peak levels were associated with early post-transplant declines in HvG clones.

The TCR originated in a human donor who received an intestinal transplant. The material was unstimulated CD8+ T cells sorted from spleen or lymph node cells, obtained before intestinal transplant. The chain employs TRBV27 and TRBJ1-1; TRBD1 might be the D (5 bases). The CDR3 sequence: CASSPGAGSVNTEAFF. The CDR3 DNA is TGTGCCAGCAGTCCCGGAGCAGGGTCGGTGAACACTGAAGCTTTCTTT.